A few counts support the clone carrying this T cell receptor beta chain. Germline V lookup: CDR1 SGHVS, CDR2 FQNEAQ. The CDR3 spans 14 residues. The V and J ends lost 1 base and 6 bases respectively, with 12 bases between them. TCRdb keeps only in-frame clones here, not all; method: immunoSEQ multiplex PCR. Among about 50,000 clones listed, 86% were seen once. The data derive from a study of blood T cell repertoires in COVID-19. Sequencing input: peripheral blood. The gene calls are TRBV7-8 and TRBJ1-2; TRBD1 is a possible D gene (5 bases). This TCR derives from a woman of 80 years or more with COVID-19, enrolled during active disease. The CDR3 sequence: CASSLEAGGNGYTF. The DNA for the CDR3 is TGTGCCAGCAGCTTAGAAGCGGGGGGAAATGGCTACACCTTC.